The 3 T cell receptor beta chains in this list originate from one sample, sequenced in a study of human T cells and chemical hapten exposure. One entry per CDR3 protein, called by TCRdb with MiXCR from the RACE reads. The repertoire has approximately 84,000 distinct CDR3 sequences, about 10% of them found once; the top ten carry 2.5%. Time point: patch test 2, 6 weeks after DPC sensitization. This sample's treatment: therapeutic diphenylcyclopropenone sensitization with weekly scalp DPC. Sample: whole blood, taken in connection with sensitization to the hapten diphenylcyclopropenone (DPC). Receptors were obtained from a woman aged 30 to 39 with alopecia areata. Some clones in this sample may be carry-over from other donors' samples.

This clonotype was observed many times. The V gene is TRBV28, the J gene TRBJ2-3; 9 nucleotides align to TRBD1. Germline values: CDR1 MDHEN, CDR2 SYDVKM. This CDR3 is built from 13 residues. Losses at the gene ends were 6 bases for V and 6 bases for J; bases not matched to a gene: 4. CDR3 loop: CASRGTGSDTQYF. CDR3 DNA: TGTGCCAGCAGGGGGACAGGGTCGGATACGCAGTATTTT.

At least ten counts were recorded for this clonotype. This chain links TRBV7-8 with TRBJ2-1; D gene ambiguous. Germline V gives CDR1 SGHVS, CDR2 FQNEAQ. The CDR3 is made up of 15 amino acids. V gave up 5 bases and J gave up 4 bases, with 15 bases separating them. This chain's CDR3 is CASSPLRSLYNEQFF. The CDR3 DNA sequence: TGTGCCAGCAGCCCACTCCGATCCTTATACAATGAGCAGTTCTTC.

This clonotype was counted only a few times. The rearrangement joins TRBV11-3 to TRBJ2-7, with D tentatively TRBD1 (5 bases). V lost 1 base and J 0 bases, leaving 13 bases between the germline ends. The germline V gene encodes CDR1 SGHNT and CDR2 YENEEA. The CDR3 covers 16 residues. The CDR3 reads CASSLGKGDTSYEQYF. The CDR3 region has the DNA TGTGCCAGCAGCTTAGGAAAAGGGGATACCTCCTACGAGCAGTACTTC.